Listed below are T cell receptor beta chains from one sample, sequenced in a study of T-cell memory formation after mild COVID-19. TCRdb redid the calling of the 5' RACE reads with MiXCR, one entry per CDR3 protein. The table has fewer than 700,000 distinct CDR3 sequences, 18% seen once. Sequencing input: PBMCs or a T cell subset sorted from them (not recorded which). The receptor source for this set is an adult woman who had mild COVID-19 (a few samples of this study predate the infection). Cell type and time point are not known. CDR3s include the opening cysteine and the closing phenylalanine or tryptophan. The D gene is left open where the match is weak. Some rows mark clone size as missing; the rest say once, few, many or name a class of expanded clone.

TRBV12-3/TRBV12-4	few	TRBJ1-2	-	TGTGCCAGCAGTTTAGCCGACAGCTATGGCTACACCTTC	CASSLADSYGYTF
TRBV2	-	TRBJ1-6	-	TGTGCCAGCAGTGATAGAAATCGGAGGGGATCACCCCTCCACTTT	CASSDRNRRGSPLHF
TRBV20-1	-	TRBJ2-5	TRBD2	TGCAGTGCTAGAGCCCAGACTAGCGGGAGGACTGAGACCCAGTACTTC	CSARAQTSGRTETQYF
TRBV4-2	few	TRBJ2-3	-	TGTGCCAGCAGCCAAGAGGCTCACTCTTCCACAGATACGCAGTATTTT	CASSQEAHSSTDTQYF
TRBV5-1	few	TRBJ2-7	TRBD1	TGCGCCAGCAGCTGGGGACAGGGGACCTACGAGCAGTACTTC	CASSWGQGTYEQYF
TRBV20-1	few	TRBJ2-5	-	TGCAGTGCTAGCCGGCGGGTTTGGCGGGGGCTTTTCCAACAAGAGACCCAGTACTTC	CSASRRVWRGLFQQETQYF
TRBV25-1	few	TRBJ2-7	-	TGTGCCAGCAGTGAGTACTACGAGCAGTACTTC	CASSEYYEQYF
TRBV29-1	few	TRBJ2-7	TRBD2	TGCAGCGTTGAAGGCTTGGTACCTAGCGGGAGAGGGTTCGAGCAGTACTTC	CSVEGLVPSGRGFEQYF
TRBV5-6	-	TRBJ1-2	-	TGTGCCAGCACCTTGGGCAGGGACGAAGACTATGGCTACACCTTC	CASTLGRDEDYGYTF
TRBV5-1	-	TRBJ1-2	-	TGCGCCAGCAGCTTGGGGGCAGGGTCCTATGGCTACACCTTC	CASSLGAGSYGYTF
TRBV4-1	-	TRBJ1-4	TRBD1	TGCGCCAGCAGCCACATGGGACAGGCCTTTAATGAAAAACTGTTTTTT	CASSHMGQAFNEKLFF
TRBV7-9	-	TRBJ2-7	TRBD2	TGTGCCAGCGAAGCGCGGGGGATCCCCTACGAGCAGTACTTC	CASEARGIPYEQYF
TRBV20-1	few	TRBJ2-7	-	TGCAGTGCTGGGGGCGGGAGCTCCTACGAGCAGTACTTC	CSAGGGSSYEQYF
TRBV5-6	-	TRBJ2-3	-	TGTGCCAGCAGCCCACTCCAGCGGGGCACAGATACGCAGTATTTT	CASSPLQRGTDTQYF
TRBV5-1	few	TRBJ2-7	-	TGCGCCAGCAGCTTGACGGCCACCTCCTCCTACGAGCAGTACTTC	CASSLTATSSYEQYF
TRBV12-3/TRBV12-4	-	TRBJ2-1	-	TGTGCCAGCAGTTTAACCTTGGGGACTTACAATGAGCAGTTCTTC	CASSLTLGTYNEQFF
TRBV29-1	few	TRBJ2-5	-	TGCAGCGTTGATATCAGACTTCAAGAGACCCAGTACTTC	CSVDIRLQETQYF
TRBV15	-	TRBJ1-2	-	TGTGCCACCAGCAGGGGAGGTCAGGGTTTTGGCTACACCTTC	CATSRGGQGFGYTF
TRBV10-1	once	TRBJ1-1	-	TGCGCCAGCAGGCCGAGGCCCAGGGCGGCCCCTCTTGAAGCTTTCTTT	CASRPRPRAAPLEAFF
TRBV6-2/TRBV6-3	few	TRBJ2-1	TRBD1	TGTGCCAGCAGTTTCATACAGGGGGCGGACAATGAGCAGTTCTTC	CASSFIQGADNEQFF
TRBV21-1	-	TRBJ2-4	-	TGTGCCAGCAGCAAATCCGGGCGGGAGTGGGGCATTCAGTACTTC	CASSKSGREWGIQYF
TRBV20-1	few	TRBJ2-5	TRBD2	TGCAGTGCTAGAGATATGAGCGGGAGGGCCGGGGAGACCCAGTACTTC	CSARDMSGRAGETQYF
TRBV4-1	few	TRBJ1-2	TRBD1	TGCGCCAGCAGCCAAGAGCAGGGGGCCTACTATGGCTACACCTTC	CASSQEQGAYYGYTF